This T cell receptor beta chain was captured by sequencing in a study of T cell responses to AZD1222 COVID-19 vaccine. Study details: Timing groups of about 4 and about 12 weeks for second doses were pooled. Study-level results: Increases in Spike-specific TCR breadth and depth were seen after two AZD1222 doses. Repertoires were sampled only after the peak T cell response. The study found vaccine-associated CD4 TCRs spanning spike, dominant at 160-218 and 743-854.

Note on this clone: Its matching antigen is unknown.

Assay used: immunoSEQ multiplex PCR; TCRdb lists only in-frame clones, some missing. There are 130,000 to 150,000 clones in the sample; 75% to 95% occur only once, and 1.1% to 1.5% lies in the top ten. The sample consisted of peripheral blood, taken on day 0 of AZD1222 vaccination. This clonotype originated in an adult in good health.

In DNA form, the CDR3 reads TGTGCCAGCAGTTTTTCGGCCTCTGGAAACACCATATATTTT. Protein sequence: CASSFSASGNTIYF. The chain is built from TRBV28 and TRBJ1-3; D is undetermined. The V gene's germline CDR1 is MDHEN and CDR2 SYDVKM. Trimming pared 3 bases from V and 0 bases from J, leaving 6 bases between. The CDR3 sequence is 14 residues long.